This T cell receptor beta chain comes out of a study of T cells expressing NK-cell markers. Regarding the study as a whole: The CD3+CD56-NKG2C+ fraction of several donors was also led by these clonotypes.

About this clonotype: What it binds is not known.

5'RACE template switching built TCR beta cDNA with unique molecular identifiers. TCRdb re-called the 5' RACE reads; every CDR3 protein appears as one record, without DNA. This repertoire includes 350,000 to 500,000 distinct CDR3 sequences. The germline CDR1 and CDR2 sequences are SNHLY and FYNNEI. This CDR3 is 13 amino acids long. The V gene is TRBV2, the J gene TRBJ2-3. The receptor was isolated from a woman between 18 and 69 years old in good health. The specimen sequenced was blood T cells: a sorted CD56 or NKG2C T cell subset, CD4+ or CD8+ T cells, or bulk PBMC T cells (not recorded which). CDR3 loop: CASRDSLWDTQYF.